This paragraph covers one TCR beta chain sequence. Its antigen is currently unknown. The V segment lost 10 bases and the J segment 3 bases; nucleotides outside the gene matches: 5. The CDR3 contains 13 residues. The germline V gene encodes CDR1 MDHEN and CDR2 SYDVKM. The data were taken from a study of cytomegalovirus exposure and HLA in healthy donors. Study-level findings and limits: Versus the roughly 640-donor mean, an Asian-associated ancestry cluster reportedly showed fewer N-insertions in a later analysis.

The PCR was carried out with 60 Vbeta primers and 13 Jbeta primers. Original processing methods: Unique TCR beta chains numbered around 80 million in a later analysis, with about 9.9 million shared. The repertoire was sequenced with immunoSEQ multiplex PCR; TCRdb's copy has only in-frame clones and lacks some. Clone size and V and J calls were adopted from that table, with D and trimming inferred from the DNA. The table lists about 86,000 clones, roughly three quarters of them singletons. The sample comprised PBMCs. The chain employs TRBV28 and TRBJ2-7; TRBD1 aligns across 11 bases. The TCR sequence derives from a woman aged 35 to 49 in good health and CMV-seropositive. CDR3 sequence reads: CATEGQGGYEQYF. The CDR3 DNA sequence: TGTGCCACCGAGGGACAGGGGGGCTACGAGCAGTACTTC. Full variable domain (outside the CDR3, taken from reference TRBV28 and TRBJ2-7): DVKVTQSSRYLVKRTGEKVFLECVQDMDHENMFWYRQDPGLGLRLIYFSYDVKMKEKGDIPEGYSVSREKKERFSLILESASTNQTSMYLCATEGQGGYEQYFGPGTRLTVT.